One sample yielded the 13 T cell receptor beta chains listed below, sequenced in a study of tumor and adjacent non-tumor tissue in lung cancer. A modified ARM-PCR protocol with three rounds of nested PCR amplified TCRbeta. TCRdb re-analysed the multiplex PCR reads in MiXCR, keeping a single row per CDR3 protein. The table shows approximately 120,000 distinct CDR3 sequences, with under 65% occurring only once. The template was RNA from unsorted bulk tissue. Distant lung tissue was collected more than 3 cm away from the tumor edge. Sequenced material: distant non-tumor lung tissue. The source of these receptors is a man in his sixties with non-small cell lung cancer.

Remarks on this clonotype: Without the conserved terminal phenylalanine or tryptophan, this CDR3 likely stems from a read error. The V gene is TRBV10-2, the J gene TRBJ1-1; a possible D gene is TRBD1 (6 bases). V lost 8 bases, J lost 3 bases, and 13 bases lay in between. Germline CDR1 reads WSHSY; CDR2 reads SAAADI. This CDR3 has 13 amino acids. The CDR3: CASFGQRDTEAFL. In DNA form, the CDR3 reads TGCGCCAGCTTTGGACAGCGGGACACTGAAGCTTTCTTA.

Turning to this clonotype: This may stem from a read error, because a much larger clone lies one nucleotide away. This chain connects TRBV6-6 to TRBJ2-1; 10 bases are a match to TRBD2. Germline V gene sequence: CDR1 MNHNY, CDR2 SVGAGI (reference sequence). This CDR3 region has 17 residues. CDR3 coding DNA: TGTGCCATCAGTTACTCTCCACTAGCGGGAATCCCCAATGAGCAGTTCTTC. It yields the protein CAISYSPLAGIPNEQFF.

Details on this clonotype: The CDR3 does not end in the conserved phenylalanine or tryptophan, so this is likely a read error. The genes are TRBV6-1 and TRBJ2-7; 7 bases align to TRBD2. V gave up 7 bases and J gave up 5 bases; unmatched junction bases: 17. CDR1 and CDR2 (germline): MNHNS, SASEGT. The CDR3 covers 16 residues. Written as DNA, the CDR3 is TGTGCCAGCATTGCCTACCCTAGCGGCCTTCGGGACGAGCAGTACTAC. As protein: CASIAYPSGLRDEQYY.

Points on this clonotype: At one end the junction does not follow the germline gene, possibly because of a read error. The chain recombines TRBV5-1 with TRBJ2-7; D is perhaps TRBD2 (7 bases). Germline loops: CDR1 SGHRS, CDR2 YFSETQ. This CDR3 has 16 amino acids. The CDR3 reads CANSLGGGTTGEEQYF. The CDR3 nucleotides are TGCGCCAACAGCTTGGGAGGGGGGACGACCGGGGAGGAGCAGTACTTC. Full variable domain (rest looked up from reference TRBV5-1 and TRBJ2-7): KAGVTQTPRYLIKTRGQQVTLSCSPISGHRSVSWYQQTPGQGLQFLFEYFSETQRNKGNFPGRFSGRQFSNSRSEMNVSTLELGDSALYLCANSLGGGTTGEEQYFGPGTRLTVT.

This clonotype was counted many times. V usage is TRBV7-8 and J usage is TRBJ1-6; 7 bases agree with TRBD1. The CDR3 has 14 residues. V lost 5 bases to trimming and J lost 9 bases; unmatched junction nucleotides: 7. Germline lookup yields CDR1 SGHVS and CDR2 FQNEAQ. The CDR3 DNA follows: TGTGCCAGCAGCAGCCGACAGGGATTTTCACCCCTCCACTTT. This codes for CASSSRQGFSPLHF.

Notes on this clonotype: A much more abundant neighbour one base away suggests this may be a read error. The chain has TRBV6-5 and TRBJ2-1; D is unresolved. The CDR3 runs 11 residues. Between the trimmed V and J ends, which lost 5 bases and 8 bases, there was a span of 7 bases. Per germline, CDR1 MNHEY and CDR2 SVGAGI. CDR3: CASSQLDEQFF. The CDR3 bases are TGTGCCAGCAGTCAGCTGGATGAGCAGTTCTTC.

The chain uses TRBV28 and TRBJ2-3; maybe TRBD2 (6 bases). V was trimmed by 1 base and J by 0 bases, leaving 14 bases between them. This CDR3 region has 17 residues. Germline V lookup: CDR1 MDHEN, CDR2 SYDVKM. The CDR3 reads CASSLSDTGASTDTQYF. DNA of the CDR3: TGTGCCAGCAGTTTATCTGATACGGGAGCTAGCACAGATACGCAGTATTTT.

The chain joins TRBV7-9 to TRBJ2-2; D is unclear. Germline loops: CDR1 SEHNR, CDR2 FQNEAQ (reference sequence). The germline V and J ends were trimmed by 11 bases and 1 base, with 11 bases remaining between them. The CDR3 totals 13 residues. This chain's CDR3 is CAAGQENTGELFF. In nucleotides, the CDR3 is TGTGCCGCCGGGCAGGAGAACACCGGGGAGCTGTTTTTT. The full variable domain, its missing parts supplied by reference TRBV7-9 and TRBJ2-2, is DTGVSQNPRHKITKRGQNVTFRCDPISEHNRLYWYRQTLGQGPEFLTYFQNEAQLEKSRLLSDRFSAERPKGSFSTLEIQRTEQGDSAMYLCAAGQENTGELFFGEGSRLTVL.

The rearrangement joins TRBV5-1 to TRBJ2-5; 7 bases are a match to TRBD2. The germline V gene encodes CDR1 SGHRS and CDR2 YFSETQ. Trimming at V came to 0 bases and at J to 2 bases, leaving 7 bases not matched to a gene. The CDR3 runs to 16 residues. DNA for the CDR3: TGCGCCAGCAGCTTGGCCGAGAGACTAGCACAAGAGACCCAGTACTTC. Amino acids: CASSLAERLAQETQYF.

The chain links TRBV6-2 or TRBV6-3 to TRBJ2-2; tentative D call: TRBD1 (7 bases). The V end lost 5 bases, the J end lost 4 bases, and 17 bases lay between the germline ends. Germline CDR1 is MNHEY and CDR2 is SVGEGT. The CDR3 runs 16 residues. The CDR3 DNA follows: TGTGCCAGCAGTGGCAGACAGGGAGGTATCACCGGGGAGCTGTTTTTT. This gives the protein CASSGRQGGITGELFF.

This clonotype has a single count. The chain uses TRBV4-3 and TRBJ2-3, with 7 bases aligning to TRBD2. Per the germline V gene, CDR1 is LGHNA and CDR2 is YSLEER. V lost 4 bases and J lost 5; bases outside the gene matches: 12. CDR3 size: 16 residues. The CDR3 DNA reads TGCGCCAGCAGCCGAGGTGCGCAGGGAGGGGTAGATACGCAGTATTTT. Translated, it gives CASSRGAQGGVDTQYF.

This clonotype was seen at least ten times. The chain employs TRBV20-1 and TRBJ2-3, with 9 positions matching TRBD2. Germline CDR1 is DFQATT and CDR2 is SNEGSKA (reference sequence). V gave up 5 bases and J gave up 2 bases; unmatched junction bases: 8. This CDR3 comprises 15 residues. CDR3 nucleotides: TGCAGTGCTTCACCTAGCGGGAAGTACACAGATACGCAGTATTTT. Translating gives CSASPSGKYTDTQYF.

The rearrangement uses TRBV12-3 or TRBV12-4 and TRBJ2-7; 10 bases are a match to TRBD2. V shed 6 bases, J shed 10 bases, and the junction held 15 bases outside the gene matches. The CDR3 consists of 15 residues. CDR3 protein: CASRFGLAGDYYQYF. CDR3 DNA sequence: TGTGCCAGCAGATTCGGGCTAGCGGGAGACTACTACCAGTACTTC.